The T cell receptor (beta chain) described here comes from a study of blood T cell repertoires in COVID-19. Study details: The cDNA or gDNA used as material had been derived from T cells, B-cell-depleted T cells, or PBMCs.

In the authors' workflow: Reference gene primers were amplified, and this amplification served to estimate nucleated cell counts. The repertoire was sequenced with immunoSEQ multiplex PCR; TCRdb's copy has only in-frame clones and lacks some. The DNA gave D and trimming, while V, J and clone size come from that table. The sample records 150,000 to 200,000 clones, approximately 91% being singletons. This clone was detected a few times. Sequenced input: peripheral blood. The receptor's source is a man aged 18 to 29 with acute or convalescent COVID-19.

CDR3 sequence: CASSVVSSLNTGELFF. The CDR3 DNA sequence: TGTGCCAGCAGTGTGGTTTCTAGCTTAAACACCGGGGAGCTGTTTTTT. This chain connects TRBV2 to TRBJ2-2, with a tentative D call TRBD2 (5 bases). V dropped 4 bases and J dropped 2 bases, with 14 bases sitting between them. The CDR3 runs 16 residues. Germline V gene sequence: CDR1 SNHLY, CDR2 FYNNEI.